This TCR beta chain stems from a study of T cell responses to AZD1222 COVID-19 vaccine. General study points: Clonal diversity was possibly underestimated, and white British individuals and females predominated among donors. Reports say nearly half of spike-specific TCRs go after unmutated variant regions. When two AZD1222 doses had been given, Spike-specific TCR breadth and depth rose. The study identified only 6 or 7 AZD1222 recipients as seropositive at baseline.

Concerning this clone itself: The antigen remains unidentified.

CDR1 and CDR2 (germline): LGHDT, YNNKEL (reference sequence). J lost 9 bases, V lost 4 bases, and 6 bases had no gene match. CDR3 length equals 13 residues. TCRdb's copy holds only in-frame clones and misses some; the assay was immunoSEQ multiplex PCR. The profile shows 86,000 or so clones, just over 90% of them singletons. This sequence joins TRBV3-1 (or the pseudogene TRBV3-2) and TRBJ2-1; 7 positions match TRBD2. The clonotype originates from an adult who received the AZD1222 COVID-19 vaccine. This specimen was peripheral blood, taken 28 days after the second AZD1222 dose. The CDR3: CASSLAWEGEQFF. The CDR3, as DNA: TGTGCCAGCAGCCTTGCCTGGGAGGGTGAGCAGTTCTTC.